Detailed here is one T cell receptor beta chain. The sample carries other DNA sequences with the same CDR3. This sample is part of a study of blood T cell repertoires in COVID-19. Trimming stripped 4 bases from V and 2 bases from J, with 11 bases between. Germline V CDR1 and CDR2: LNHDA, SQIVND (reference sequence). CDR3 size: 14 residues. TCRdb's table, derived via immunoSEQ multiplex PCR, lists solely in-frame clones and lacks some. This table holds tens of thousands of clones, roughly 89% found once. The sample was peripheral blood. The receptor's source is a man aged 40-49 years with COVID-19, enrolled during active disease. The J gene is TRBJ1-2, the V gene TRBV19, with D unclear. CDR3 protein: CASSKARGNYGYTF. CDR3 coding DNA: TGTGCCAGTAGTAAGGCCCGAGGGAACTATGGCTACACCTTC.